Below are 21 T cell receptor beta chains sequenced from a single sample in a study of cytomegalovirus exposure and HLA in healthy donors. 13 Jbeta primers and 60 Vbeta primers were used for the PCR. Here immunoSEQ multiplex PCR was the method, and the copy in TCRdb shows in-frame clones only, minus some. The sample has under 140,000 clones, approximately 79% seen once. The sequenced sample was PBMCs. The receptors here all came from a man aged 25 to 45 in good health and CMV-seropositive.

The J gene is TRBJ2-1, the V gene TRBV29-1; 7 bases align to TRBD2. Germline V gene sequence: CDR1 SQVTM, CDR2 ANQGSEA. V shed 1 base, J shed 0 bases, and the junction held 9 bases outside the gene matches. This CDR3 contains 17 residues. The CDR3 sequence is CSVEGGGGTSSYNEQFF. Written as DNA, the CDR3 is TGCAGCGTTGAAGGTGGCGGGGGAACCAGCTCCTACAATGAGCAGTTCTTC.

This chain joins TRBV19 and TRBJ1-6, with TRBD1 as a possible D gene (5 bases). CDR3 size: 15 residues. V was clipped by 6 bases and J by 8 bases, with 17 bases between them. CDR1 LNHDA and CDR2 SQIVND come from the germline V gene (reference sequence). Here the CDR3 reads CASSSGTVTDSPLHF. CDR3 nucleotides: TGTGCCAGTAGCTCCGGGACTGTGACGGATTCACCCCTCCACTTT.

The chain joins TRBV5-6 to TRBJ2-5, with 8 bases identical to TRBD1. This CDR3 region has 18 residues. J gave up 2 bases and V 2 bases, and 14 bases lay outside the gene matches. Per the germline V gene, CDR1 is SGHDT and CDR2 is YYEEEE. The CDR3 region has the DNA TGTGCCAGCAGCTTACGTCCAGGGGGCACGGGGAGGCAAGAGACCCAGTACTTC. Translated: CASSLRPGGTGRQETQYF.

The chain uses TRBV18 and TRBJ2-7, with 10 positions matching TRBD1. With V trimmed by 3 bases and J by 1 base, 9 bases remained unmatched. The V gene's germline CDR1 is KGHSH and CDR2 LQKENI. The length of the CDR3 is 17 residues. The CDR3 DNA reads as TGTGCCAGCTCACCTGCGGGACAGGGGAGGGGGTCCTACGAGCAGTACTTC. This sequence encodes CASSPAGQGRGSYEQYF.

This clone was seen more than once but under ten times. This chain joins TRBV4-1 and TRBJ2-7; the D gene is possibly TRBD1 (6 bases). This CDR3 region has 15 residues. V was shortened by 4 bases and J by 1 base, with 14 bases between the two germline ends. The germline gives CDR1 MGHRA, CDR2 YSYEKL. The CDR3 bases are TGCGCCAGCAGCCCCCGGTGGCAGGGGTCCTACGAGCAGTACTTC. Protein: CASSPRWQGSYEQYF.

The chain employs TRBV7-9 and TRBJ2-5; no reliable D call. This CDR3 contains 12 residues. Germline V lookup: CDR1 SEHNR, CDR2 FQNEAQ (reference sequence). With 7 bases removed from V and 3 bases from J, the gap between germline ends came to 9 bases. Here the CDR3 reads CASTRIEETQYF. CDR3 nucleotide sequence: TGTGCCAGCACCAGGATAGAAGAGACCCAGTACTTC.

The chain uses TRBV10-2 and TRBJ1-5; 8 nucleotides align to TRBD1. V lost 7 bases to trimming and J lost 5 bases; unmatched junction nucleotides: 4. The germline CDR1 and CDR2 sequences are WSHSY and SAAADI. The CDR3 totals 13 residues. The CDR3 reads CASTGGWDQPQHF. The DNA of the CDR3 is TGCGCCAGCACAGGGGGCTGGGATCAGCCCCAGCATTTT.

As for this clone: At one end the junction does not follow the germline gene, possibly because of a read error. The chain joins TRBV5-1 to TRBJ2-5, with 7 bases matching TRBD2. The CDR3 has 14 residues. Germline CDR1 SGHRS, CDR2 YFSETQ. The CDR3 nucleotides read TGTGCCAGCAGCTTGGGGAGGGTTGGTGGGACCCAGTACTTC. Residues: CASSLGRVGGTQYF.

V usage is TRBV10-2 and J usage is TRBJ2-3; D is undetermined. This CDR3 has 13 amino acids. Trimming cost V 0 bases and J 6 bases, with 7 bases left between them. The germline CDR1 and CDR2 sequences are WSHSY and SAAADI. CDR3 nucleotides: TGCGCCAGCAGTGAGTCGCGGCCGGATACGCAGTATTTT. Encoded protein: CASSESRPDTQYF.

The V gene is TRBV5-8, the J gene TRBJ1-2; D is undetermined. This CDR3 spans 13 amino acids. With 2 bases removed from V and 4 bases from J, the gap between germline ends came to 9 bases. CDR1 SGHTS and CDR2 YDEGEE come from the germline V gene. Here the CDR3 DNA reads TGTGCCAGCAGCTTTGGCGGATCCTATGGCTACACCTTC. As protein: CASSFGGSYGYTF.

This clone was observed a single time. The chain combines TRBV19 with TRBJ1-2, with 11 positions matching TRBD1. Germline V gene lookup returns CDR1 LNHDA and CDR2 SQIVND (reference sequence). This CDR3 has 17 residues. V shed 8 bases, J shed 8 bases, and the junction held 19 bases outside the gene matches. CDR3 DNA: TGTGCCAGTGCCCCGCTTAGGACAGGGGGCGAATATCCCGGCTACACCTTC. It codes for CASAPLRTGGEYPGYTF.

This clone was found a few times. The chain employs TRBV6-5 and TRBJ2-7; 14 bases are a match to TRBD2. V was pared by 7 bases and J by 5 bases, with 7 bases of the junction left unmatched. CDR1 and CDR2 (germline): MNHEY, SVGAGI. The CDR3 consists of 15 residues. CDR3 sequence (DNA): TGTGCCAGCACCGACCCGGGACTAGCGGGGGACGAGCAGTACTTC. Protein sequence: CASTDPGLAGDEQYF.

The rearrangement joins TRBV6-1 to TRBJ2-5, with D tentatively TRBD2 (5 bases). The J call may be incorrect, as the DNA end agrees better with TRBJ2-7. The germline CDR1 and CDR2 sequences are MNHNS and SASEGT. The length of the CDR3 is 15 residues. The CDR3, as DNA: TGTGCCAGCACCGACATTGGCGGGTTTTACTACGAGCAGTACTTC. Amino acids: CASTDIGGFYYEQYF.

Only a few counts were recorded for this clone. This sequence joins TRBV6-6 and TRBJ2-5; the D gene is possibly TRBD2 (5 bases). V was trimmed by 1 base and J by 3 bases, leaving 6 bases between them. This CDR3 comprises 13 residues. Germline V lookup: CDR1 MNHNY, CDR2 SVGAGI (reference sequence). CDR3 sequence reads: CASSYWEKETQYF. In DNA form, the CDR3 reads TGTGCCAGCAGTTACTGGGAGAAAGAGACCCAGTACTTC.

The genes are TRBV11-2 and TRBJ1-1; D is undetermined. Germline lookup yields CDR1 SGHAT and CDR2 FQNNGV. Trimming shortened V by 0 bases and J by 5 bases, and 13 bases separated the two germline ends. The CDR3 has 15 residues. CDR3 sequence reads: CASSLDFRGWTEAFF. For the CDR3, the DNA is TGTGCCAGCAGCTTAGATTTCCGGGGATGGACTGAAGCTTTCTTT. The whole variable domain, filled in from reference TRBV11-2 and TRBJ1-1, reads EAGVAQSPRYKIIEKRQSVAFWCNPISGHATLYWYQQILGQGPKLLIQFQNNGVVDDSQLPKDRFSAERLKGVDSTLKIQPAKLEDSAVYLCASSLDFRGWTEAFFGQGTRLTVV.

The rearrangement uses TRBV15 and TRBJ2-5; TRBD2 matches at 9 bases. V trimming: 5 bases; J trimming: 4 bases; junction bases outside the gene matches: 8. Germline CDR1 and CDR2: LNHNV and YYDKDF (reference sequence). The CDR3 has 15 amino acids. CDR3 nucleotides: TGTGCCACCAGCGTACAAGCGGGGGGCCGAGAGACCCAGTACTTC. Its protein is CATSVQAGGRETQYF.

The V gene is TRBV5-6, the J gene TRBJ2-7, with TRBD1 as a possible D gene (5 bases). The CDR3 runs 14 residues. The germline CDR1 and CDR2 sequences are SGHDT and YYEEEE. V lost 2 bases to trimming and J lost 2 bases, with 11 bases between them. CDR3 sequence reads: CASSLGVLPYEQYF. For the CDR3, the DNA is TGTGCCAGCAGCTTAGGGGTATTACCCTACGAGCAGTACTTC.

The V and J genes are TRBV5-1 and TRBJ2-5, with 8 bases identical to TRBD1. The J call is doubtful: the DNA matches TRBJ2-7 better. CDR1 SGHRS and CDR2 YFSETQ come from the germline V gene. The CDR3 totals 16 residues. This CDR3 is CASSRTPTGGSYEQYF. DNA for the CDR3: TGCGCCAGCAGCCGAACCCCCACAGGGGGCTCCTACGAGCAGTACTTC.

The CDR3 loop reads CASSDGQGDTEAFF. The CDR3 region has the DNA TGTGCCAGCAGCGATGGACAGGGGGACACTGAAGCTTTCTTT. The rearrangement uses TRBV9 and TRBJ1-1; TRBD1 aligns across 10 bases. The V gene's germline CDR1 is SGDLS and CDR2 YYNGEE. V dropped 3 bases and J dropped 3; count of bases not matched to a gene: 2. The CDR3 sequence is 14 residues long.

The chain joins TRBV6-5 to TRBJ1-1; maybe TRBD1 (5 bases). CDR3 length: 15 residues. Trimming stripped 4 bases from V and 3 bases from J, with 15 bases between. CDR1 is MNHEY and CDR2 is SVGAGI in the germline V gene. This CDR3 is CASSSRPLRDTEAFF. The CDR3 DNA follows: TGTGCCAGCAGTTCCCGCCCTCTCAGGGACACTGAAGCTTTCTTT.

The chain carries TRBV19 and TRBJ2-3; 8 nucleotides agree with TRBD2. The CDR3 runs to 17 residues. Losses at the gene ends were 2 bases for V and 0 bases for J; bases not matched to a gene: 7. Germline CDR1 LNHDA, CDR2 SQIVND (reference sequence). The CDR3 bases are TGTGCCAGTAGTATATCCCTCGGGGGGGGGAGCACAGATACGCAGTATTTT. Translation gives CASSISLGGGSTDTQYF. The full variable domain, its missing parts supplied by reference TRBV19 and TRBJ2-3, is DGGITQSPKYLFRKEGQNVTLSCEQNLNHDAMYWYRQDPGQGLRLIYYSQIVNDFQKGDIAEGYSVSREKKESFPLTVTSAQKNPTAFYLCASSISLGGGSTDTQYFGPGTRLTVL.